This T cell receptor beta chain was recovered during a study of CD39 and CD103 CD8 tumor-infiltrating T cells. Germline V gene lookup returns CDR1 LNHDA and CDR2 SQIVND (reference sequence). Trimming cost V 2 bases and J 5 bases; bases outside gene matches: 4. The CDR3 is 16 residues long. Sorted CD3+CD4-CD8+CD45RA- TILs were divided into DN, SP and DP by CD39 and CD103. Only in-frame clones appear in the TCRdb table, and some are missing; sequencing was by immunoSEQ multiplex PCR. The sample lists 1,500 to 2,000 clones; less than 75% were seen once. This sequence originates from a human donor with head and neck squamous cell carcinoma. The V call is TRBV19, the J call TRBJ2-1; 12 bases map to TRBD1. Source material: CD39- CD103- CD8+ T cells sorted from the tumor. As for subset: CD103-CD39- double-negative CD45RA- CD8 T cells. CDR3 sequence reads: CASSIMGQGAHNEQFF. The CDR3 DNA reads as TGTGCCAGTAGTATAATGGGACAGGGGGCCCACAATGAGCAGTTCTTC. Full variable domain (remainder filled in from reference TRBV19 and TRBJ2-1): DGGITQSPKYLFRKEGQNVTLSCEQNLNHDAMYWYRQDPGQGLRLIYYSQIVNDFQKGDIAEGYSVSREKKESFPLTVTSAQKNPTAFYLCASSIMGQGAHNEQFFGPGTRLTVL.